The present T cell receptor (beta chain) was sequenced within a study of cytomegalovirus exposure and HLA in healthy donors. Notes on the study in general: Presence/absence analyses supposed approximately even sequencing depth among donors. A later analysis found most CMV-associated TCR beta chains apparently HLA-restricted. Some V segments, including TRBV6-2 and TRBV6-3, were excluded as indistinguishable.

A word on this clone: The antigen is undetermined.

CDR3 length: 14 amino acids. The ends were cut back, 6 bases at V and 1 base at J, with 12 bases in the middle. Germline V gene lookup returns CDR1 SEHNR and CDR2 FQNEAQ (reference sequence). The PCR was carried out with 60 Vbeta primers and 13 Jbeta primers. Profiling relied on immunoSEQ multiplex PCR, and the TCRdb table lists in-frame clones only, not all of them. The repertoire consists of tens of thousands of clones, with approximately 80% occurring once and the leading ten covering approximately 1.5%. What was sequenced was PBMCs. This clonotype was obtained from a female donor in good health and CMV-seronegative. J is TRBJ2-5 and V is TRBV7-9; possibly TRBD2 for D (5 bases). The CDR3 region is CASSLQRPQETQYF. The CDR3 DNA sequence: TGTGCCAGCAGTTTACAGCGGCCCCAAGAGACCCAGTACTTC.